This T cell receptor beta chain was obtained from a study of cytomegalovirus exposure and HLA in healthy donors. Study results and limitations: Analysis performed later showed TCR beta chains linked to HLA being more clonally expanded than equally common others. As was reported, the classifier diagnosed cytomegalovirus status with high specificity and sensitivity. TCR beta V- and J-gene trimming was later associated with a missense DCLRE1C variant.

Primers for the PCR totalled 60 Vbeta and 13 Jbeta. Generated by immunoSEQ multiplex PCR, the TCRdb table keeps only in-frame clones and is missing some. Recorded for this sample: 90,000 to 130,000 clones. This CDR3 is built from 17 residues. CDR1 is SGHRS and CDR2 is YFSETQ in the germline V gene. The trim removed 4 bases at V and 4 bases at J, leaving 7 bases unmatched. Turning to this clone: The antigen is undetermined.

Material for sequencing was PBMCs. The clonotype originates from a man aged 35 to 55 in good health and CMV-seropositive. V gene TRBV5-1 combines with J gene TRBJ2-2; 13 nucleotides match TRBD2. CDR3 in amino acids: CASSLRTSGSGTGELFF. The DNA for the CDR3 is TGCGCCAGCAGCCTACGGACTAGCGGGAGTGGCACCGGGGAGCTGTTTTTT.